The 16 T cell receptor beta chains reported below all come from one sample, sequenced in a study of neurological immune-mediated disorders. TCRdb processed the 5' RACE reads anew with MiXCR; each CDR3 protein has one entry. Among 65,000 to 70,000 distinct CDR3 sequences listed, 3.5% to 4.5% were seen once. Sequenced: PBMCs. The receptor source for this set is a man aged 50 to 60 with multiple sclerosis.

This clonotype was seen repeatedly, ten times or more. The CDR3 DNA reads TGCGCCAGCAGCCAAGATCACAGGGGGGGTGAAAAACTGTTTTTT. Protein: CASSQDHRGGEKLFF. The J gene is TRBJ1-4, the V gene TRBV4-1; 8 positions match TRBD1. The CDR3 is 15 amino acids. CDR1 is MGHRA and CDR2 is YSYEKL in the germline V gene. V lost 0 bases and J lost 7; bases outside the gene matches: 4.

This clonotype was counted at least ten times. The CDR3 here is CASSWTGGTDTIYF. In nucleotides, the CDR3 is TGCGCCAGCAGCTGGACAGGGGGAACGGACACCATATATTTT. The V and J genes are TRBV5-1 and TRBJ1-3; 10 nucleotides align to TRBD1. There are 14 residues in the CDR3. Germline V gene sequence: CDR1 SGHRS, CDR2 YFSETQ. V was clipped by 3 bases and J by 8 bases; unmatched bases: 5.

This clonotype was counted at least ten times. The chain combines TRBV7-2 with TRBJ2-2; D tentatively fits TRBD1 or TRBD2 (5 bases each). V was trimmed by 4 bases and J by 1 base, leaving 10 bases between them. CDR3 length: 15 residues. The germline gives CDR1 SGHTA, CDR2 FQGNSA. CDR3 bases: TGTGCCAGCAGCTACCGGGACCTGAACACCGGGGAGCTGTTTTTT. It is translated as CASSYRDLNTGELFF.

At least ten counts were recorded for this clonotype. The chain combines TRBV20-1 with TRBJ2-5, with D perhaps being TRBD1 or TRBD2 (5 bases each). This CDR3 is 17 amino acids long. The V gene lost 4 bases and the J gene lost 3 bases, with 24 bases spanning the gap. The germline gives CDR1 DFQATT, CDR2 SNEGSKA (reference sequence). The DNA of the CDR3 is TGCAGTGCTAAAGGAAAGACAGCCCCCGGGGATAAAGAGACCCAGTACTTC. It is translated as CSAKGKTAPGDKETQYF.

This clonotype was recorded at least ten times. The chain employs TRBV7-2 and TRBJ2-6; the match to TRBD2 covers 7 bases. Germline assignment: CDR1 SGHTA and CDR2 FQGNSA. Germline trimming cut 4 bases from V and 0 bases from J; bases unmatched to any gene: 9. The CDR3 has 18 amino acids. The CDR3 loop reads CASSSLGGRTSGANVLTF. CDR3 sequence (DNA): TGTGCCAGCAGCTCCCTGGGAGGGAGGACCTCTGGGGCCAACGTCCTGACTTTC.

This clonotype has a count of ten or more. The J gene is TRBJ1-4, the V gene TRBV28; possible D gene TRBD1, 5 bases. In germline, CDR1 is MDHEN, CDR2 SYDVKM. Trimming removed 5 bases from V and 8 bases from J, with 18 bases in between. The CDR3 extends over 15 amino acids. CDR3 sequence (DNA): TGTGCCAGCAGTCCCGGCGGGGGGTATCTCGAAAAACTGTTTTTT. Amino acid sequence: CASSPGGGYLEKLFF.

The CDR3 reads CASSFTTQGTHSGNTIYF. DNA of the CDR3: TGCGCCAGCAGCTTCACAACCCAGGGGACACACTCTGGAAACACCATATATTTT. This chain joins TRBV5-1 and TRBJ1-3, with a possible D match to TRBD1 (6 bases). The CDR3 contains 18 residues. Trimming took 2 bases from V and 0 from J, leaving 18 bases between them. Per the germline V gene, CDR1 is SGHRS and CDR2 is YFSETQ.

Many counts were recorded for this clonotype. V gene TRBV28 combines with J gene TRBJ2-1, with D possibly being TRBD1 (6 bases). The CDR3 is 16 amino acids. V lost 2 bases and J 6 bases, leaving 17 bases between the germline ends. Germline lookup yields CDR1 MDHEN and CDR2 SYDVKM. The CDR3 is CASSLATAGARNEQFF. The CDR3 coding sequence is TGTGCCAGCAGTTTAGCCACGGCAGGGGCTCGCAATGAGCAGTTCTTC. Looking up the rest from reference TRBV28 and TRBJ2-1 gives the full variable domain: DVKVTQSSRYLVKRTGEKVFLECVQDMDHENMFWYRQDPGLGLRLIYFSYDVKMKEKGDIPEGYSVSREKKERFSLILESASTNQTSMYLCASSLATAGARNEQFFGPGTRLTVL.

This clonotype has ten or more counts. The rearrangement links TRBV20-1 to TRBJ2-3; 9 nucleotides line up with TRBD2. The CDR3 spans 16 residues. Germline-derived CDR1 and CDR2 are DFQATT and SNEGSKA (reference sequence). The ends lost 3 bases at V and 4 bases at J; junction bases unmatched: 11. The CDR3 DNA reads as TGCAGTGCTAGCTCGTCAGCGGGGGGCCGGTCAGATACGCAGTATTTT. This translates into CSASSSAGGRSDTQYF.

At least ten counts were recorded for this clonotype. The CDR3 protein is CASRHGNTEAFF. DNA of the CDR3: TGTGCCAGCAGACACGGGAACACTGAAGCTTTCTTT. The rearrangement joins TRBV6-5 to TRBJ1-1; D is unresolved. CDR3 length: 12 residues. The V gene's germline CDR1 is MNHEY and CDR2 SVGAGI. V was shortened by 6 bases and J by 1 base, with 6 bases between the two germline ends.

At least ten counts were recorded for this clonotype. This chain connects TRBV5-1 to TRBJ1-2; 8 bases map to TRBD1. The germline V gene encodes CDR1 SGHRS and CDR2 YFSETQ. Trimming removed 1 base from V and 6 bases from J; junction bases left unmatched: 11. The CDR3 extends over 16 amino acids. The CDR3 loop is CASSLSPGQGKDGYTF. CDR3 nucleotides: TGCGCCAGCAGCTTGTCTCCAGGACAGGGTAAAGATGGCTACACCTTC.

In its sample, this clonotype was seen many times. The chain is built from TRBV29-1 and TRBJ2-3; D gene unclear. CDR1 SQVTM and CDR2 ANQGSEA come from the germline V gene. Trimming shortened V by 6 bases and J by 6 bases, and 16 bases separated the two germline ends. The CDR3 runs 13 residues. CDR3 amino acids: CSVDHGLGDTQYF. The CDR3 coding sequence is TGCAGCGTGGACCACGGGCTGGGGGATACGCAGTATTTT.

V gene TRBV5-1 combines with J gene TRBJ2-7; possible D gene TRBD1, 5 bases. Trimming left V 4 bases short and J 2 bases short, with 16 bases between. This CDR3 contains 15 residues. CDR1 is SGHRS, CDR2 YFSETQ, per germline. The CDR3 here is CASSIRALPAYEQYF. The CDR3 DNA reads TGCGCCAGCAGCATCAGGGCACTCCCGGCCTACGAGCAGTACTTC.

This clonotype was counted between two and nine times. The V gene is TRBV7-2, the J gene TRBJ1-6; no clear D. Germline CDR1 reads SGHTA; CDR2 reads FQGNSA. Trimming removed 2 bases at V and 10 bases at J, with 15 bases between. The CDR3 runs to 15 residues. CDR3 residues: CASSLRGPTGSPLHF. For the CDR3, the DNA is TGTGCCAGCAGCTTACGGGGTCCGACGGGGTCACCCCTCCACTTT.

The genes are TRBV5-1 and TRBJ1-1; D is possibly TRBD1 (6 bases). CDR1 SGHRS and CDR2 YFSETQ come from the germline V gene. This CDR3 spans 16 amino acids. V was trimmed by 1 base and J by 0 bases, leaving 13 bases between them. The CDR3 DNA reads as TGCGCCAGCAGCTTGTCCCCGGGGACAATGAACACTGAAGCTTTCTTT. Translation: CASSLSPGTMNTEAFF.

This clonotype was recorded many times. The chain couples TRBV5-1 to TRBJ2-3; the D gene is possibly TRBD2 (6 bases). The V end was cut by 0 bases, the J end by 3 bases, with 11 bases between. Per the germline V gene, CDR1 is SGHRS and CDR2 is YFSETQ. CDR3 size: 15 residues. The CDR3 DNA reads TGCGCCAGCAGCTTGGATTGGAGGGCTACAGATACGCAGTATTTT. Amino acids: CASSLDWRATDTQYF.